The 17 T cell receptor beta chains listed next were all sequenced from one sample in a study of blood T cell repertoires in COVID-19. Sequenced by immunoSEQ multiplex PCR; TCRdb stores in-frame clones only, minus some. The sample includes roughly 500,000 clones, 89% seen only once; the top ten take roughly 0.9%. Sequenced input: peripheral blood. These receptor sequences come from a man aged 18 to 30 with COVID-19, enrolled during active disease.

The chain joins TRBV6-2 or TRBV6-3 to TRBJ2-7; D unclear. Per the germline V gene, CDR1 is MNHEY and CDR2 is SVGEGT. V gave up 2 bases and J gave up 3 bases, with 8 bases separating them. CDR3 length: 13 residues. CDR3 protein: CASSYPPLYEQYF. In nucleotides, the CDR3 is TGTGCCAGCAGTTACCCTCCCCTCTACGAGCAGTACTTC.

The chain joins TRBV24-1 to TRBJ2-1; 9 positions agree with TRBD1. With V trimmed by 9 bases and J by 4 bases, 12 bases remained unmatched. The CDR3 runs 16 residues. From germline, CDR1 is KGHDR and CDR2 SFDVKD. CDR3 residues: CATEGTGLGVYNEQFF. In DNA, the CDR3 is TGTGCCACCGAGGGGACAGGGCTAGGGGTTTACAATGAGCAGTTCTTC.

The genes are TRBV27 and TRBJ1-6; 9 positions match TRBD1. This CDR3 is built from 20 residues. Germline values: CDR1 MNHEY, CDR2 SMNVEV (reference sequence). J gave up 7 bases and V 1 base, and 17 bases lay outside the gene matches. CDR3 in amino acids: CASSLFPTVSGQGSNSPLHF. The DNA for the CDR3 is TGTGCCAGCAGTTTATTTCCGACCGTGTCGGGACAGGGCAGCAATTCACCCCTCCACTTT.

V usage is TRBV2 and J usage is TRBJ1-2; D is uncertain. The CDR3 is 10 residues long. CDR1 and CDR2 from the germline V gene are SNHLY and FYNNEI. V was pared by 9 bases and J by 3 bases, with 5 bases between. The CDR3 bases are TGTGCCAGTTACTACTATGGCTACACCTTC. Its translation: CASYYYGYTF.

The chain has TRBV15 and TRBJ2-5, with D tentatively TRBD2 (6 bases). Germline CDR1 is LNHNV and CDR2 is YYDKDF (reference sequence). V lost 6 bases and J lost 2, with 19 bases in between. CDR3 size: 16 residues. The CDR3 DNA is TGTGCCACCAGGGATTTGGGGGGACCCTTACAAGAGACCCAGTACTTC. This translates into CATRDLGGPLQETQYF.

In its sample, this clone was seen a few times. This chain links TRBV24-1 with TRBJ2-1; 8 bases are shared with TRBD2. This CDR3 region has 15 residues. Germline V lookup: CDR1 KGHDR, CDR2 SFDVKD. V lost 4 bases, J lost 8 bases, and 9 bases stayed unmatched. This CDR3 reads CATSDDRTSSDEQFF. The CDR3 DNA is TGTGCCACCAGTGACGATCGGACTAGCAGCGATGAGCAGTTCTTC.

V and J are TRBV5-4 and TRBJ1-1; the match to TRBD1 covers 8 bases. Per germline, CDR1 SGHNT and CDR2 YYREEE (reference sequence). The V gene end was trimmed by 0 bases and the J gene end by 2 bases; junction bases not matched to a gene: 9. The CDR3 spans 17 residues. The CDR3 loop reads CASSLVAGGRLNTEAFF. CDR3 nucleotides: TGTGCCAGCAGCTTGGTGGCAGGGGGCCGCCTTAACACTGAAGCTTTCTTT.

CDR3 loop: CASSLGRGRYEQYF. In nucleotides, the CDR3 is TGTGCCAGCAGTTTAGGCAGGGGTAGGTACGAGCAGTACTTC. The chain joins TRBV27 to TRBJ2-7, with D possibly being TRBD1 (6 bases). Trimming shortened V by 2 bases and J by 4 bases, and 12 bases separated the two germline ends. The CDR3 covers 14 residues. The germline V gene encodes CDR1 MNHEY and CDR2 SMNVEV (reference sequence).

J is TRBJ2-3 and V is TRBV12-5, with 7 bases aligning to TRBD2. Germline trimming cut 7 bases from V and 2 bases from J; bases unmatched to any gene: 12. The CDR3 loop spans 16 amino acids. Germline V CDR1 and CDR2: LGHNT, FRNRAP. The CDR3 region has the DNA TGTGCTAGTGCCCGCAGGGCGGGGGACCTCACAGATACGCAGTATTTT. Amino acids: CASARRAGDLTDTQYF.

This chain connects TRBV2 to TRBJ1-4; 11 bases fit TRBD1. The J call may be incorrect, as the DNA end agrees better with TRBJ2-2. Germline V gene data show CDR1 as SNHLY and CDR2 as FYNNEI. The CDR3 runs 15 residues. The CDR3 is CASRAGTGGSAELFF. For the CDR3, the DNA is TGTGCCAGCAGGGCCGGGACAGGGGGATCCGCGGAGCTGTTTTTT.

The V gene is TRBV24-1, the J gene TRBJ1-3; 8 bases line up with TRBD1. With V trimmed by 4 bases and J by 0 bases, 13 bases remained unmatched. The CDR3 runs to 19 residues. CDR1 and CDR2 from the germline V gene are KGHDR and SFDVKD. The CDR3 nucleotides read TGTGCCACCAGTGAACCAGGACAGGGCCGACCCAACTCTGGAAACACCATATATTTT. It translates to CATSEPGQGRPNSGNTIYF.

The chain carries TRBV4-2 and TRBJ2-1, with 7 positions matching TRBD1. V gave up 0 bases and J gave up 8 bases; unmatched junction bases: 4. The CDR3 spans 14 residues. The germline V gene has CDR1 LGHNA and CDR2 YNFKEQ. CDR3 coding DNA: TGTGCCAGCAGCCAAGACTTAGGGGGCCATGAGCAGTTCTTC. Translated: CASSQDLGGHEQFF.

The chain joins TRBV4-1 to TRBJ2-7; tentatively, D is TRBD2 (5 bases). V was pared by 0 bases and J by 0 bases, with 12 bases between. The CDR3 is 16 residues long. The germline CDR1 and CDR2 sequences are MGHRA and YSYEKL. CDR3 DNA sequence: TGCGCCAGCAGCCAAGATGGGGAGACTATCTCCTACGAGCAGTACTTC. This encodes CASSQDGETISYEQYF.

The J gene is TRBJ2-4, the V gene TRBV4-1; 7 bases align to TRBD2. The CDR3 sequence is 14 residues long. V was pared by 4 bases and J by 3 bases, with 3 bases of the junction left unmatched. CDR1 is MGHRA, CDR2 YSYEKL, per germline. The DNA for the CDR3 is TGCGCCAGCAGCCCGGGACTAAGCAAAAACATTCAGTACTTC. As protein: CASSPGLSKNIQYF.

In the case of this clone: At one of its ends the junction is not consistent with the germline gene, which may arise from a read error. This chain connects TRBV27 to TRBJ2-7, with 10 bases aligning to TRBD1. The V gene's germline CDR1 is MNHEY and CDR2 SMNVEV (reference sequence). The CDR3 consists of 14 residues. The CDR3 region has the DNA TGTGCCAGTACGAACCGGGACAGGGGATACGCGCAGTACTTC. Translated: CASTNRDRGYAQYF.

The chain employs TRBV7-9 and TRBJ2-7, with 9 bases matching TRBD1. This CDR3 is 17 amino acids long. V lost 3 bases, J lost 3 bases, and 12 bases stayed unmatched. Germline-derived CDR1 and CDR2 are SEHNR and FQNEAQ (reference sequence). The CDR3 sequence: CASSFTRFSDRGYEQYF. The CDR3 bases are TGTGCCAGCAGCTTCACCCGATTCTCGGACAGGGGCTACGAGCAGTACTTC.

The chain recombines TRBV3-1 (or the pseudogene TRBV3-2) with TRBJ2-1, with 9 bases that match TRBD1. With V trimmed by 3 bases and J by 14 bases, 5 bases remained unmatched. The CDR3 has 12 amino acids. Germline CDR1 and CDR2: LGHDT and YNNKEL (reference sequence). This CDR3 is CASSQDRGREFF. In DNA, the CDR3 is TGTGCCAGCAGCCAGGACAGGGGTAGAGAGTTCTTC.